Below, one T cell receptor beta chain is given with its context. Germline V gives CDR1 MNHEY, CDR2 SVGEGT. Deletions cut 7 bases from V and 3 bases from J, with 7 bases between. CDR3 length: 11 amino acids. For the second PCR, which ran for about 6 to 12 cycles, a sample-barcoded 5' primer and a J-beta primer mix were used. TCRdb re-derived calls from the 5' RACE reads in MiXCR, one entry per CDR3 protein. The sample consists of some 900,000 distinct CDR3 sequences, around 48% of them appearing once. Sample donors were healthy Caucasian individuals that came from Russia, aged about 6 to 95. The data were obtained in a study of blood T cells in healthy people across ages.

The sequencing sample was made of blood. The chain recombines TRBV6-2 or TRBV6-3 with TRBJ2-7; D remains ambiguous. This clonotype was sampled from a man aged 25-40 years in good health. The CDR3 loop is CASTQSYEQYF. Here the CDR3 DNA reads TGTGCCAGCACACAAAGCTACGAGCAGTACTTC.